These 13 T cell receptor beta chains share one sample of origin, sequenced in a study of blood T cells in healthy people across ages. A sample-barcoded 5' primer and a J-beta primer mix were used in a second PCR of about 7 to 12 cycles. TCRdb re-called the 5' RACE reads through MiXCR, storing one row per CDR3 protein. The table records about 640,000 distinct CDR3 sequences, around two fifths of them present only once. The sample taken for sequencing was blood. The receptors derive from an elderly man in good health.

The chain carries TRBV20-1 and TRBJ2-7; D assignment may be TRBD1 or TRBD2 (5 bases each). V dropped 3 bases and J dropped 7 bases, with 13 bases sitting between them. In germline, CDR1 is DFQATT, CDR2 SNEGSKA (reference sequence). The CDR3 is made up of 12 amino acids. The CDR3 here is CSASRDRIEQYF. Here the CDR3 DNA reads TGCAGTGCTAGTCGGGACCGGATTGAGCAGTACTTC.

V gene TRBV6-6 combines with J gene TRBJ2-6; D unclear. V shed 9 bases and J shed 0 bases, with 6 bases lying between them. CDR1 is MNHNY, CDR2 SVGAGI, per germline (reference sequence). This CDR3 has 13 amino acids. The CDR3 sequence: CASTFSGANVLTF. The CDR3 DNA sequence: TGTGCCAGTACGTTCTCTGGGGCCAACGTCCTGACTTTC.

The V gene is TRBV4-3, the J gene TRBJ2-5; 9 positions agree with TRBD2. Germline CDR1 LGHNA, CDR2 YSLEER. V lost 3 bases, J lost 5 bases, and 13 bases stayed unmatched. The CDR3 runs to 17 residues. CDR3 in amino acids: CASSHAVISGRRETQYF. In DNA, the CDR3 is TGCGCCAGCAGCCATGCAGTCATTAGCGGGAGAAGGGAGACCCAGTACTTC.

The chain links TRBV30 to TRBJ1-2; no clear D gene. The CDR3 is 14 residues long. Germline V gene sequence: CDR1 GTSNPN, CDR2 SVGIG (reference sequence). V was cut by 2 bases and J by 4 bases, with 14 bases left in between. The CDR3 DNA reads as TGTGCCTGGAGTTCGGGGTTCCCACCCTATGGCTACACCTTC. This codes for CAWSSGFPPYGYTF.

This chain connects TRBV7-8 to TRBJ2-1, with 13 positions matching TRBD2. The CDR3 length is 13 residues. V trimming: 5 bases; J trimming: 13 bases; junction bases outside the gene matches: 5. From germline, CDR1 is SGHVS and CDR2 FQNEAQ. The CDR3 DNA reads TGTGCCAGCAGCCTCGGGACTAGCGGGAACCAGTTCTTC. Encoded protein: CASSLGTSGNQFF.

On this clonotype: A much bigger clone sits one base away, suggesting this may be a read error. The chain couples TRBV27 to TRBJ2-5, with TRBD2 matching 12 bases. The CDR3 totals 15 residues. Germline CDR1 MNHEY, CDR2 SMNVEV (reference sequence). CDR3 region: CVSSFSSGRGETQYF. The CDR3 DNA reads as TGTGTCAGCAGTTTTTCTAGCGGGAGGGGGGAGACCCAGTACTTC.

Written as DNA, the CDR3 is TGTGCCAGCAACCCCCAGGGACAAAACAATCAGCCCCAGCATTTT. It is translated as CASNPQGQNNQPQHF. This chain uses TRBV6-6 with TRBJ1-5, with a tentative D call TRBD1 (6 bases). Germline-derived CDR1 and CDR2 are MNHNY and SVGAGI (reference sequence). Trimming cost V 7 bases and J 3 bases, with 16 bases left between them. CDR3 size: 15 residues.

This clonotype was counted only a few times. The J gene is TRBJ2-1, the V gene TRBV6-5; D is unresolved. Germline V gene sequence: CDR1 MNHEY, CDR2 SVGAGI. With 5 bases removed from V and 4 bases from J, the gap between germline ends came to 18 bases. The CDR3 is 16 residues long. CDR3 bases: TGTGCCAGCAGTAGCCGGGCCAGCGAAAATTACAATGAGCAGTTCTTC. Translated: CASSSRASENYNEQFF.

V usage is TRBV10-2 and J usage is TRBJ2-7; 7 nucleotides align to TRBD1. Germline V gene sequence: CDR1 WSHSY, CDR2 SAAADI. The CDR3 is made up of 13 amino acids. Trimming cost V 6 bases and J 2 bases; bases outside gene matches: 4. The CDR3 region is CASRDRSAYEQYF. CDR3 bases: TGCGCCAGCAGGGACAGGTCGGCCTACGAGCAGTACTTC.

The chain is built from TRBV12-3 or TRBV12-4 and TRBJ1-1, with no clear D. Trimming removed 3 bases from V and 3 bases from J, with 11 bases in between. This CDR3 contains 14 residues. In DNA form, the CDR3 reads TGTGCCAGCAGTTTCTCGAACATGGACACTGAAGCTTTCTTT. It specifies CASSFSNMDTEAFF.

The rearrangement links TRBV7-2 to TRBJ1-2, with D perhaps TRBD1 (6 bases). The CDR3 is 17 residues long. Germline V gene sequence: CDR1 SGHTA, CDR2 FQGNSA. V shed 1 base and J shed 2 bases, with 17 bases lying between them. CDR3 bases: TGTGCCAGCAGCTTAGGGTTATCGGGGGGCGGGAACTATGGCTACACCTTC. This codes for CASSLGLSGGGNYGYTF.

There are a few counts of this clonotype. Here the CDR3 DNA reads TGTGCCAGCAGACCGACAGCTAACTATGGCTACACCTTC. It encodes CASRPTANYGYTF. The V call is TRBV28, the J call TRBJ1-2; a possible D gene is TRBD1 (5 bases). Deletions cut 6 bases from V and 0 bases from J, with 8 bases between. The CDR3 runs to 13 residues. The germline V gene has CDR1 MDHEN and CDR2 SYDVKM.

The rearrangement uses TRBV12-3 or TRBV12-4 and TRBJ2-1, with D tentatively TRBD2 (6 bases). The CDR3 runs 16 residues. The V end was cut by 2 bases, the J end by 2 bases, with 13 bases between. The CDR3 loop reads CASSLSGGIPYNEQFF. The CDR3, as DNA: TGTGCCAGCAGTTTAAGTGGCGGGATCCCCTACAATGAGCAGTTCTTC.